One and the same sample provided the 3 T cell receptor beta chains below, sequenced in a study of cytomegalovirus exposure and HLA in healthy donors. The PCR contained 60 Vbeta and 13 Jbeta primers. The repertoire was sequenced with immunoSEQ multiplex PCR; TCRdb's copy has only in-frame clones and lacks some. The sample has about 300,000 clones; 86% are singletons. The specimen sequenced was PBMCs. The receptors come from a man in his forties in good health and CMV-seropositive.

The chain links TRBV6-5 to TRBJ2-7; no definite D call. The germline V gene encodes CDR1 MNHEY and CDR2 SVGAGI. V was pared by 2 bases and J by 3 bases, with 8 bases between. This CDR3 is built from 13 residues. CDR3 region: CASSYDSNYEQYF. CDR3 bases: TGTGCCAGCAGTTACGACTCTAACTACGAGCAGTACTTC.

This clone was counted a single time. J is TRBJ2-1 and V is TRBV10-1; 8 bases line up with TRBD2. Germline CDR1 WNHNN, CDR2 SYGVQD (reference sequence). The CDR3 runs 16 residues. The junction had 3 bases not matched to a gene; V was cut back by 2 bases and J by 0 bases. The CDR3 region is CASSEGLAASYNEQFF. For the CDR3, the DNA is TGCGCCAGCAGTGAGGGACTAGCCGCCTCCTACAATGAGCAGTTCTTC.

The CDR3 spells CASSEQGAAGSTDTQYF. As DNA, the CDR3 is TGTGCCAGTAGTGAACAGGGGGCGGCCGGTAGCACAGATACGCAGTATTTT. The rearrangement joins TRBV19 to TRBJ2-3; 9 bases line up with TRBD1. The V and J ends lost 5 bases and 0 bases, in that order; junction bases with no gene match: 9. This CDR3 region has 17 residues. The germline gives CDR1 LNHDA, CDR2 SQIVND (reference sequence).